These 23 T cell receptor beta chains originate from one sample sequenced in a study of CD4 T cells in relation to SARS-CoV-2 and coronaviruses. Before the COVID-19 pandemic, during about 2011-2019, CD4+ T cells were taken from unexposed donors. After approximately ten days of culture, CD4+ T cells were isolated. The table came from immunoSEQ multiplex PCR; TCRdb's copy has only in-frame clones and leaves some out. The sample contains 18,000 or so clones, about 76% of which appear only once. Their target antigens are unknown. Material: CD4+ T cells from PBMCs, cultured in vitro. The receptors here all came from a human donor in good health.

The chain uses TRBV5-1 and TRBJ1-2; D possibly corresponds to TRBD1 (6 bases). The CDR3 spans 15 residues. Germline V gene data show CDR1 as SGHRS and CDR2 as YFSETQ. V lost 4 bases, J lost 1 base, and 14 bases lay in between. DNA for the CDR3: TGCGCCAGCAGCCCCACAGGGAACCTTAACTATGGCTACACCTTC. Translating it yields CASSPTGNLNYGYTF.

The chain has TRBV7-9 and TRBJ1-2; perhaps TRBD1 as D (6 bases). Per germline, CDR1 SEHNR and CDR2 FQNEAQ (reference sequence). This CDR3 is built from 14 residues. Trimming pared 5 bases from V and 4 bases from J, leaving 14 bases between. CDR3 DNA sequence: TGTGCCAGCAGCCCATCACAGGGTTCCTATGGCTACACCTTC. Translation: CASSPSQGSYGYTF.

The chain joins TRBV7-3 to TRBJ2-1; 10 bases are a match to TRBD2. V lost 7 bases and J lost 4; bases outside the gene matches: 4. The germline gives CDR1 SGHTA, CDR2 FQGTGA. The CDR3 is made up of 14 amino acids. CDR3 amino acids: CASKLAGEYNEQFF. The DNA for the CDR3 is TGTGCCAGCAAGCTAGCGGGAGAATACAATGAGCAGTTCTTC.

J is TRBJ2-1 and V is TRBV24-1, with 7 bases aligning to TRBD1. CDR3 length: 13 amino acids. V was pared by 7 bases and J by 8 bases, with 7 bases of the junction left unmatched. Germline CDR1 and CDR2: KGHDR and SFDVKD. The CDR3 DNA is TGTGCCACCAGGAGACAGGGCAAAGATGAGCAGTTCTTC. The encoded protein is CATRRQGKDEQFF.

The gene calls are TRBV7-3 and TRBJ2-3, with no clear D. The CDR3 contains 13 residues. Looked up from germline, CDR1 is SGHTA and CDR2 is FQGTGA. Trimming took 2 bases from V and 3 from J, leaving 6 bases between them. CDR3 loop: CASSLRLTDTQYF. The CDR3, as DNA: TGTGCCAGCAGCTTACGACTGACAGATACGCAGTATTTT.

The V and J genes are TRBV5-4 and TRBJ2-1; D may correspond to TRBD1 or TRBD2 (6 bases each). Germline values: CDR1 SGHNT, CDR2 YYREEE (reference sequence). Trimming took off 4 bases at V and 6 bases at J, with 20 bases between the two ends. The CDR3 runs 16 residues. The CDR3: CASSPRGAKWGNEQFF. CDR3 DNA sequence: TGTGCCAGCAGCCCGAGGGGGGCTAAGTGGGGCAATGAGCAGTTCTTC. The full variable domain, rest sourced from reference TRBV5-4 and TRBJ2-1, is ETGVTQSPTHLIKTRGQQVTLRCSSQSGHNTVSWYQQALGQGPQFIFQYYREEENGRGNFPPRFSGLQFPNYSSELNVNALELDDSALYLCASSPRGAKWGNEQFFGPGTRLTVL.

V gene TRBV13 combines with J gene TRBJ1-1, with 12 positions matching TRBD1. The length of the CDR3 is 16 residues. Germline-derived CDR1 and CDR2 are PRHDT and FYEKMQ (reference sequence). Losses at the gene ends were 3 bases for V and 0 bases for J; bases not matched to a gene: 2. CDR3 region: CASSFGTGGLNTEAFF. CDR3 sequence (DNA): TGTGCCAGCAGCTTTGGGACAGGGGGCCTGAACACTGAAGCTTTCTTT.

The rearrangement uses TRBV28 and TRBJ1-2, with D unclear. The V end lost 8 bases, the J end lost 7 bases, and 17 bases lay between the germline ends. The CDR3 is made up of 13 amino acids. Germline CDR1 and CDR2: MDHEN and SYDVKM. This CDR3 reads CASGWGGRGGYTF. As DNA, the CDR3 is TGTGCCAGCGGCTGGGGAGGGCGGGGTGGCTACACCTTC.

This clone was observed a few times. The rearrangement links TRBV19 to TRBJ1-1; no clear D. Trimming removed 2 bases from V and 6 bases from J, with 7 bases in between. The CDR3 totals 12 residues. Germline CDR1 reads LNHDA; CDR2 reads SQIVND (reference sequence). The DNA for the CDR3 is TGTGCCAGTAGTATACAGTCAGCTGAAGCTTTCTTT. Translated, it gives CASSIQSAEAFF.

The CDR3 DNA reads as TGTGCCAGCTGGGGACTAGCGGGAGAAAACATTCAGTACTTC. It translates to CASWGLAGENIQYF. The chain is built from TRBV2 and TRBJ2-4, with 14 bases aligning to TRBD2. The V gene's germline CDR1 is SNHLY and CDR2 FYNNEI. Unmatched junction bases numbered 2, after V lost 8 bases and J lost 5 bases. The CDR3 length is 14 residues.

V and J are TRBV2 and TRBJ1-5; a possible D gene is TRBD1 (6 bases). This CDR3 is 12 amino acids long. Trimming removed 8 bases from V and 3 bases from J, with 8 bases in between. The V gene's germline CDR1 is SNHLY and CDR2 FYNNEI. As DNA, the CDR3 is TGTGCCAGCCGACAGGACAATCAGCCCCAGCATTTT. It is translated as CASRQDNQPQHF.

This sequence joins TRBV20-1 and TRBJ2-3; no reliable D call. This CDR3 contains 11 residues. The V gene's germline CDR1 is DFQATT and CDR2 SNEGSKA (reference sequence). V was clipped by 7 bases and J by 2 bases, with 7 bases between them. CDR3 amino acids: CSGYLTDTQYF. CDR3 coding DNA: TGCAGTGGCTACCTCACAGATACGCAGTATTTT.

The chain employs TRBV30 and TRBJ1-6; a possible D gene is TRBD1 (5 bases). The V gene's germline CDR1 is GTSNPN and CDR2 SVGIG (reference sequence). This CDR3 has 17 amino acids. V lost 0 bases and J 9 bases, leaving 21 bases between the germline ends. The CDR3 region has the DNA TGTGCCTGGAGTGTAGGAGACAGCGCGCCCTGGAGTTCACCCCTCCACTTT. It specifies CAWSVGDSAPWSSPLHF.

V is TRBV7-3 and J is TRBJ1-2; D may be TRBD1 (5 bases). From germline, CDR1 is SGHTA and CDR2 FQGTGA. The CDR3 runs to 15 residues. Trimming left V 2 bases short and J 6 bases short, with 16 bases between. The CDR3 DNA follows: TGTGCCAGCAGCTTAGGGAGCTCGGGGGTGAATGGCTACACCTTC. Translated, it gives CASSLGSSGVNGYTF.

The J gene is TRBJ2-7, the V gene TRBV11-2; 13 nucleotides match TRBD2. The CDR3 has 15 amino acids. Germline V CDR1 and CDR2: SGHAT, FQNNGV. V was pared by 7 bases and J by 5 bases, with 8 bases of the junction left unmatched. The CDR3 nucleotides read TGTGCCAGCACCACAACTAGCGGGAGGGCCGACGAGCAGTACTTC. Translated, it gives CASTTTSGRADEQYF.

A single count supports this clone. CDR3: CSVYGRVTQETQYF. The CDR3 DNA follows: TGCAGCGTTTATGGCAGGGTGACTCAAGAGACCCAGTACTTC. V and J are TRBV29-1 and TRBJ2-5; maybe TRBD1 (5 bases). The CDR3 extends over 14 amino acids. CDR1 SQVTM and CDR2 ANQGSEA come from the germline V gene. V dropped 5 bases and J dropped 2 bases, with 15 bases sitting between them.

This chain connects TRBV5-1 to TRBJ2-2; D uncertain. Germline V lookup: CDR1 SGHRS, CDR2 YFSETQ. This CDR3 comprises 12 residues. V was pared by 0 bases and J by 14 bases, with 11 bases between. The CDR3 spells CASSLDSEALFF. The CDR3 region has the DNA TGCGCCAGCAGCTTGGACTCAGAGGCCCTGTTTTTT.

Here the CDR3 reads CASSEGAPPGQYF. CDR3 nucleotide sequence: TGTGCCAGCAGTGAAGGGGCCCCTCCCGGGCAGTACTTC. The J gene is TRBJ2-7, the V gene TRBV6-1; D not certain. There are 13 residues in the CDR3. Trimming stripped 1 base from V and 9 bases from J, with 13 bases between. CDR1 is MNHNS, CDR2 SASEGT, per germline.

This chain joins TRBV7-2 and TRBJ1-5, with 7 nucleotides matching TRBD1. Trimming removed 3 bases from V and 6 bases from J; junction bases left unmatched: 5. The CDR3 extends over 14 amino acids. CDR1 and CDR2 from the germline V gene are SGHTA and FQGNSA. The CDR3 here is CASSFLQGGQPQHF. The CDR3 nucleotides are TGTGCCAGCAGCTTTCTCCAGGGGGGTCAGCCCCAGCATTTT.

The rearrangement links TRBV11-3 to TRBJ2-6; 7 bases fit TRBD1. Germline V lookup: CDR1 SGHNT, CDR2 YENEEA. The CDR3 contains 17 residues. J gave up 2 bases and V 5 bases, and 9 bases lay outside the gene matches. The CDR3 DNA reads TGTGCCAGCAGCCGGACACAGGGGTCAGCTGGGGCCAACGTCCTGACTTTC. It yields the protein CASSRTQGSAGANVLTF.

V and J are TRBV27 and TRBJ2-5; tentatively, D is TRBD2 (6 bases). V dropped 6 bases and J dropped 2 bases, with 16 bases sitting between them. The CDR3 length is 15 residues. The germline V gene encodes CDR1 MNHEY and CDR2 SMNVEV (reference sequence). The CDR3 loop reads CASSPGLGSQETQYF. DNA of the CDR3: TGTGCCAGCAGCCCGGGACTTGGGAGTCAAGAGACCCAGTACTTC.

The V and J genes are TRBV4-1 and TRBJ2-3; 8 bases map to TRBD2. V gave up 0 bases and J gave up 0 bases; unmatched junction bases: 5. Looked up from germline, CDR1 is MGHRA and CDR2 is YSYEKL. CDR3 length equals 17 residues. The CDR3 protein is CASSQDIAGGSTDTQYF. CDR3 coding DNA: TGCGCCAGCAGCCAAGATATTGCGGGAGGTAGCACAGATACGCAGTATTTT.

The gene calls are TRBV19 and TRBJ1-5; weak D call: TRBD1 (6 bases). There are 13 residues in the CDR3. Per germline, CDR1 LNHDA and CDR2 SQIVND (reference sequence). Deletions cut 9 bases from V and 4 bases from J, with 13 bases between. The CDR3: CASLDRGNQPQHF. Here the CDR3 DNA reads TGTGCCAGCTTGGACAGAGGGAATCAGCCCCAGCATTTT.